This TCR beta chain was retrieved from a study of molecular identifiers for immune sequencing clone quantification. Study-level background: Five portions were made in replicates from RNA of roughly 20,000 or 100,000 naive CD8 cells, and four underwent sequencing. Study observations and caveats: Naive cells had under 1% of molecules in clones above 20 RNA copies, effectors over 97%.

Sorting selected naive CD8 T cells with a CD8+CD4-CCR7+CD45RA+ phenotype. The CDR3 loop spans 13 amino acids. Germline-derived CDR1 and CDR2 are MNHEY and SMNVEV (reference sequence). The V gene end was trimmed by 8 bases and the J gene end by 7 bases; junction bases not matched to a gene: 5. Each CDR3 protein is one row after TCRdb ran MiXCR on the PCR reads. The sample lists around 40,000 distinct CDR3 sequences; about 19% were seen once. This clonotype was picked up many times. Its target is not known. The sequenced material came from naive CD8+ T cells from blood, with Jurkat cell RNA spiked in. Subset noted: FACS-sorted CD8+CD4-CCR7+CD45RA+ naive T cells. This clonotype originated in a human donor in good health. Some libraries in this study had Jurkat cell RNA spiked in. This sequence joins TRBV27 and TRBJ1-5, with TRBD1 matching 10 bases. Here the CDR3 reads CASGDRGAQPQHF. The CDR3 coding sequence is TGTGCCAGCGGGGACAGGGGCGCGCAGCCCCAGCATTTT.